This is a list of T cell receptor beta chains from one sample in a study of blood T cell repertoires in COVID-19. Clones were sequenced by immunoSEQ multiplex PCR, and TCRdb holds only the in-frame ones, with some missing. In the table there are approximately 300,000 clones, 90% to 95% of which are singletons. The sample comprised PBMCs or T cells enriched from blood (not recorded which). Receptor source: a woman aged 25 to 39 who had been exposed to COVID-19. The conserved cysteine and the conserved F or W are not part of the CDR3 here.

cdr3_length: 11
v_call: TRBV2
j_call: TRBJ2-5
cdr3_aa: ASSQGFKETQY

cdr3_length: 12
v_call: TRBV3-1/TRBV3-2
j_call: TRBJ2-4
cdr3_aa: ASSQLWGENIQY

cdr3_length: 13
v_call: TRBV5-1
j_call: TRBJ1-2
cdr3_aa: ASSLAGNSNYGYT

cdr3_length: 12
v_call: TRBV5-5
j_call: TRBJ1-1
cdr3_aa: ASSPRGLGTEAF

cdr3_length: 11
v_call: TRBV30
j_call: TRBJ1-6
cdr3_aa: AWTPGVNSPLH

cdr3_length: 16
v_call: TRBV21-1
j_call: TRBJ2-7
cdr3_aa: ASSKRWTTYRGNYEQY

cdr3_length: 14
v_call: TRBV5-8
j_call: TRBJ2-5
cdr3_aa: ASSLLHSTGWETQY

cdr3_length: 12
v_call: TRBV3-1/TRBV3-2
j_call: TRBJ2-2
cdr3_aa: ASSQVRTTGELF

cdr3_length: 15
v_call: TRBV5-1
j_call: TRBJ2-3
cdr3_aa: ASSFGGSLSITDTQY

cdr3_length: 13
v_call: TRBV3-1/TRBV3-2
j_call: TRBJ2-1
cdr3_aa: ASSRERGLNNEQF

cdr3_length: 11
v_call: TRBV6-5
j_call: TRBJ2-2
cdr3_aa: ASTFRGTGELF

cdr3_length: 13
v_call: TRBV6-5
j_call: TRBJ1-5
cdr3_aa: ASSRRDSQYQPQH

cdr3_length: 16
v_call: TRBV7-8
j_call: TRBJ2-7
cdr3_aa: ASSLGGRVGPNSYEQY

cdr3_length: 11
v_call: TRBV5-4
j_call: TRBJ2-1
cdr3_aa: ASSSTSFGEQF

cdr3_length: 13
v_call: TRBV10-3
j_call: TRBJ2-3
cdr3_aa: AISSSGGATDTQY

cdr3_length: 14
v_call: TRBV6-2/TRBV6-3
j_call: TRBJ2-5
cdr3_aa: ASSYSISGGKETQY

cdr3_length: 11
v_call: TRBV29-1
j_call: TRBJ2-5
cdr3_aa: SVGGVTQETQY

cdr3_length: 10
v_call: TRBV5-1
j_call: TRBJ2-7
cdr3_aa: ASSLGQGEQY

cdr3_length: 16
v_call: TRBV10-3
j_call: TRBJ1-2
cdr3_aa: AISDRAPTKQGNYGYT

cdr3_length: 13
v_call: TRBV18
j_call: TRBJ2-7
cdr3_aa: ASSPLGLASGEQY

cdr3_length: 13
v_call: TRBV4-3
j_call: TRBJ2-2
cdr3_aa: ASSQGTGGTGELF

cdr3_length: 13
v_call: TRBV19
j_call: TRBJ1-6
cdr3_aa: ASSRGDREYSPLH

cdr3_length: 10
v_call: TRBV2
j_call: TRBJ2-1
cdr3_aa: ASLLVLNEQF

cdr3_length: 14
v_call: TRBV7-2
j_call: TRBJ2-3
cdr3_aa: ASSLWGGGRTDTQY

cdr3_length: 13
v_call: TRBV3-1/TRBV3-2
j_call: TRBJ1-6
cdr3_aa: ASSQAQGLASPLH

cdr3_length: 11
v_call: TRBV12-3/TRBV12-4
j_call: TRBJ2-1
cdr3_aa: ASSFSGVLEQF

cdr3_length: 14
v_call: TRBV5-4
j_call: TRBJ1-1
cdr3_aa: ASRKDSLTPNTEAF

cdr3_length: 11
v_call: TRBV6-5
j_call: TRBJ1-2
cdr3_aa: ASMGPLGYGYT

cdr3_length: 13
v_call: TRBV20-1
j_call: TRBJ1-5
cdr3_aa: SASSQIYSNQPQH

cdr3_length: 15
v_call: TRBV27
j_call: TRBJ2-7
cdr3_aa: ASIPLGTGLRGPEQY

cdr3_length: 11
v_call: TRBV27
j_call: TRBJ1-2
cdr3_aa: ASSLSGGRGYT

cdr3_length: 14
v_call: TRBV28
j_call: TRBJ1-1
cdr3_aa: ASSLRQGAGGTEAF

cdr3_length: 13
v_call: TRBV10-3
j_call: TRBJ1-2
cdr3_aa: AISESQGPNYGYT